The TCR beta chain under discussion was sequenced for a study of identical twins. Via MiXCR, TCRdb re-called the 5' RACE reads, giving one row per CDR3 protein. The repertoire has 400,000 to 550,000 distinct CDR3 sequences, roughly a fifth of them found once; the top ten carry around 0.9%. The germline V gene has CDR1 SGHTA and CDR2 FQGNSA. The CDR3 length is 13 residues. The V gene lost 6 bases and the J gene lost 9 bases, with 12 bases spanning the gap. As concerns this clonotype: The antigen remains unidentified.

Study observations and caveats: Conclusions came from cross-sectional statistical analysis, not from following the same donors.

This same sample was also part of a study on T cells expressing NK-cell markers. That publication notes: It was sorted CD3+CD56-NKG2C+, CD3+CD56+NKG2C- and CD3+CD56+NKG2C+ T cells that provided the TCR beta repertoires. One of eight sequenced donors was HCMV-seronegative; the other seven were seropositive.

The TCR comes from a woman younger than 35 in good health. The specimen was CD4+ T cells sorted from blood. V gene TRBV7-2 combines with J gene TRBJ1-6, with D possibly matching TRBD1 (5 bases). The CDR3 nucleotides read TGTGCCAGCAGGCGCATACAGGCTTCACCCCTCCACTTT. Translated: CASRRIQASPLHF.